This T cell receptor beta chain was obtained from a study of cytomegalovirus exposure and HLA in healthy donors. Study summary: There were some 120 million unique TCR beta sequences, drawn from some 180 million T cells, in an earlier analysis. General study points: In a later analysis, parvovirus B19, influenza, CMV and Epstein-Barr virus appeared linked to several top co-occurrence clusters.

This clone was counted only a few times. Its specificity is unknown. The primer mix had 60 Vbeta and 13 Jbeta primers. The protocol was immunoSEQ multiplex PCR, while the TCRdb copy is restricted to in-frame clones and leaves out a portion. The sample lists 140,000 or so clones, around 57% occurring once. The CDR3 totals 14 residues. CDR1 is SGHTA and CDR2 is FQGTGA in the germline V gene. V lost 5 bases, J lost 4 bases, and 6 bases stayed unmatched. This TCR was sampled from a male donor in good health and CMV-seronegative. This sequence joins TRBV7-3 and TRBJ1-1, with 8 nucleotides matching TRBD1. The sequenced material came from PBMCs. CDR3 nucleotide sequence: TGTGCCAGCAGCAGCGGCACAGGGGGCACTGAAGCTTTCTTT. Protein product: CASSSGTGGTEAFF. Complete variable domain (other parts from reference TRBV7-3 and TRBJ1-1): GAGVSQTPSNKVTEKGKYVELRCDPISGHTALYWYRQSLGQGPEFLIYFQGTGAADDSGLPNDRFFAVRPEGSVSTLKIQRTERGDSAVYLCASSSGTGGTEAFFGQGTRLTVV.